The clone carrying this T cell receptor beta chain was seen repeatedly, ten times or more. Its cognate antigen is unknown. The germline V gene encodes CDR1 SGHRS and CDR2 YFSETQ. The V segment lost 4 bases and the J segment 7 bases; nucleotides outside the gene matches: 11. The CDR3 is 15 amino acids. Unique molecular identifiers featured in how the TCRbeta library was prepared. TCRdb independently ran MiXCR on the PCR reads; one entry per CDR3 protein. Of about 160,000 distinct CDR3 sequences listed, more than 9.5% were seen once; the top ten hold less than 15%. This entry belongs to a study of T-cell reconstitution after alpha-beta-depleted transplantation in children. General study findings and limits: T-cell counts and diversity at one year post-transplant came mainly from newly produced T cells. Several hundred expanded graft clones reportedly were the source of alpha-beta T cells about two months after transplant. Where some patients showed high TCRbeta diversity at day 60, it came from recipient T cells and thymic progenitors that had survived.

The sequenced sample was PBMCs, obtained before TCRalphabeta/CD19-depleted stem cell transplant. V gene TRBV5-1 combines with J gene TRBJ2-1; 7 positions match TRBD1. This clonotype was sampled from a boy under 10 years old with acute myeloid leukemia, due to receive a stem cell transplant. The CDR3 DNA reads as TGCGCCAGCAGCCTATCCGGGACAGCAGAGAATGAGCAGTTCTTC. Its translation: CASSLSGTAENEQFF.